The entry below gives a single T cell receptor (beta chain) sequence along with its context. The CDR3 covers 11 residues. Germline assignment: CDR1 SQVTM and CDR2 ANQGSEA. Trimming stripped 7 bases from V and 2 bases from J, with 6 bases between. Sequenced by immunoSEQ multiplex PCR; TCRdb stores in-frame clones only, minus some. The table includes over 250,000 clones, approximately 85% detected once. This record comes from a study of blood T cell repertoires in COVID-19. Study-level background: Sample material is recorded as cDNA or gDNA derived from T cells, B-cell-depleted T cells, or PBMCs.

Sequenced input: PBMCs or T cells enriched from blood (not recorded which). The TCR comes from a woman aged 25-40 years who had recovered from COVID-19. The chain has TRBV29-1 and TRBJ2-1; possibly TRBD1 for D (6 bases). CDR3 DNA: TGCAGCGGGACAGCCTACAATGAGCAGTTCTTC. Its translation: CSGTAYNEQFF.